These T cell receptor beta chains were read from a single sample in a study of CD8+ T cells in alopecia areata. Data came from immunoSEQ multiplex PCR; TCRdb stores just in-frame clones and leaves some out. The repertoire consists of 100,000 to 130,000 clones, with 55% to 75% occurring once and the leading ten covering around a fifth. Sequenced material: CD8+ T cells sorted from blood. These receptors all come from a human donor in good health. CDR3s include the opening cysteine and the closing phenylalanine or tryptophan. Each record gives: CDR3 protein, CDR3 DNA, V gene, J gene, D gene, clone size. A D gene is named only where the DNA matches it firmly. The size field is filled for only some rows; it gives once, few, many or a size class.

CDR3aa: CATSTSQGVTYNSPLHF; CDR3nt: TGTGCCACCAGCACTTCTCAGGGGGTAACCTATAATTCACCCCTCCACTTT; v_gene: TRBV15; j_gene: TRBJ1-6; d_gene: TRBD1; abundance: -
CDR3aa: CASSPSGLNEQFF; CDR3nt: TGTGCCAGCAGCCCTAGCGGGCTCAATGAGCAGTTCTTC; v_gene: TRBV27; j_gene: TRBJ2-1; d_gene: TRBD2; abundance: -
CDR3aa: CASSWTSENTGELFF; CDR3nt: TGTGCCAGCAGTTGGACTAGCGAGAACACCGGGGAGCTGTTTTTT; v_gene: TRBV6-6; j_gene: TRBJ2-2; d_gene: TRBD2; abundance: -
CDR3aa: CASSTRTGGRNEKLFF; CDR3nt: TGTGCCAGCAGCACCCGGACAGGGGGAAGAAATGAAAAACTGTTTTTT; v_gene: TRBV7-8; j_gene: TRBJ1-4; d_gene: TRBD1; abundance: -
CDR3aa: CASSPSGELFF; CDR3nt: TGTGCCAGCAGCCCTTCCGGGGAGCTGTTTTTT; v_gene: TRBV2; j_gene: TRBJ2-2; d_gene: -; abundance: few
CDR3aa: CASIETSGGEDTQYF; CDR3nt: TGTGCCAGCATCGAGACTAGCGGGGGGGAAGATACGCAGTATTTT; v_gene: TRBV5-6; j_gene: TRBJ2-3; d_gene: TRBD2; abundance: -
CDR3aa: CASSLERGYNEQFF; CDR3nt: TGCGCCAGCAGCTTGGAAAGGGGGTACAATGAGCAGTTCTTC; v_gene: TRBV5-1; j_gene: TRBJ2-1; d_gene: -; abundance: -
CDR3aa: CASSLGDNTEAFF; CDR3nt: TGTGCCAGCAGCTTGGGGGATAACACTGAAGCTTTCTTT; v_gene: TRBV5-6; j_gene: TRBJ1-1; d_gene: -; abundance: few
CDR3aa: CASSLVEGPPNYGYTF; CDR3nt: TGCGCCAGCAGCTTGGTGGAGGGGCCACCAAACTATGGCTACACCTTC; v_gene: TRBV5-1; j_gene: TRBJ1-2; d_gene: -; abundance: -
CDR3aa: CAWRQWYGYTF; CDR3nt: TGCGCTTGGAGGCAGTGGTATGGCTACACCTTC; v_gene: TRBV29-1; j_gene: TRBJ1-2; d_gene: -; abundance: -
CDR3aa: CASSTWDNVLTF; CDR3nt: TGCGCCAGCAGCACATGGGACAACGTCCTGACTTTC; v_gene: TRBV5-1; j_gene: TRBJ2-6; d_gene: -; abundance: -
CDR3aa: CASSLSGGAQETQYF; CDR3nt: TGTGCCAGCAGCTTAAGCGGGGGGGCCCAAGAGACCCAGTACTTC; v_gene: TRBV11-2; j_gene: TRBJ2-5; d_gene: TRBD2; abundance: -
CDR3aa: CASKLGNTEAFF; CDR3nt: TGTGCCAGTAAGTTGGGGAACACTGAAGCTTTCTTT; v_gene: TRBV19; j_gene: TRBJ1-1; d_gene: -; abundance: -
CDR3aa: CASSPGNSYEQYF; CDR3nt: TGCGCCAGCAGCCCTGGGAACTCCTACGAGCAGTACTTC; v_gene: TRBV4-1; j_gene: TRBJ2-7; d_gene: -; abundance: -
CDR3aa: CASSGQVNSLQETQYF; CDR3nt: TGTGCCAGCAGCGGACAGGTGAACAGCCTCCAAGAGACCCAGTACTTC; v_gene: TRBV21-1; j_gene: TRBJ2-5; d_gene: -; abundance: -
CDR3aa: CASSDATEETQYF; CDR3nt: TGTGCCAGCAGTGATGCGACTGAAGAGACCCAGTACTTC; v_gene: TRBV2; j_gene: TRBJ2-5; d_gene: -; abundance: -
CDR3aa: CASSISGAGFYEQYF; CDR3nt: TGTGCCAGTAGTATTTCTGGGGCAGGGTTTTACGAGCAGTACTTC; v_gene: TRBV19; j_gene: TRBJ2-7; d_gene: -; abundance: -
CDR3aa: CASSQVESGEGYEQYF; CDR3nt: TGTGCCAGCAGCCAAGTTGAGTCGGGGGAGGGCTACGAGCAGTACTTC; v_gene: TRBV5-8; j_gene: TRBJ2-7; d_gene: TRBD2; abundance: few
CDR3aa: CASSESVGGGPYEQYF; CDR3nt: TGTGCCAGCAGTGAGTCAGTGGGAGGGGGCCCCTACGAGCAGTACTTC; v_gene: TRBV25-1; j_gene: TRBJ2-7; d_gene: -; abundance: few
CDR3aa: CASSLSTGGDPNTGELFF; CDR3nt: TGCGCCAGCAGCCTCTCAACGGGGGGGGACCCGAACACCGGGGAGCTGTTTTTT; v_gene: TRBV4-1; j_gene: TRBJ2-2; d_gene: TRBD2; abundance: once
CDR3aa: CASSPGGSSGANVLTF; CDR3nt: TGTGCCAGCAGCCCGGGGGGCAGCTCTGGGGCCAACGTCCTGACTTTC; v_gene: TRBV6-4; j_gene: TRBJ2-6; d_gene: -; abundance: -
CDR3aa: CASSEATGLDIQYF; CDR3nt: TGTGCCAGCAGTGAAGCGACAGGATTAGACATTCAGTACTTC; v_gene: TRBV6-1; j_gene: TRBJ2-4; d_gene: -; abundance: few
CDR3aa: CASSDWFAQRLDEKLFF; CDR3nt: TGTGCCAGCAGTGATTGGTTTGCACAGCGACTAGATGAAAAACTGTTTTTT; v_gene: TRBV2; j_gene: TRBJ1-4; d_gene: -; abundance: -
CDR3aa: CASSTGLAENTGELFF; CDR3nt: TGTGCCAGCAGCACGGGACTAGCGGAAAACACCGGGGAGCTGTTTTTT; v_gene: TRBV5-6; j_gene: TRBJ2-2; d_gene: TRBD2; abundance: -
CDR3aa: CASRIGIYGQPQHF; CDR3nt: TGTGCCAGTCGAATTGGGATTTATGGACAGCCCCAGCATTTT; v_gene: TRBV27; j_gene: TRBJ1-5; d_gene: -; abundance: -
CDR3aa: CASTRSGGLTDTQYF; CDR3nt: TGTGCCAGCACACGTAGCGGGGGACTCACAGATACGCAGTATTTT; v_gene: TRBV28; j_gene: TRBJ2-3; d_gene: TRBD2; abundance: few
CDR3aa: CSVERESSDTQYF; CDR3nt: TGCAGCGTTGAAAGAGAGTCTTCAGATACGCAGTATTTT; v_gene: TRBV29-1; j_gene: TRBJ2-3; d_gene: -; abundance: few
CDR3aa: CASSTPAGAGANVLTF; CDR3nt: TGTGCCAGCAGTACCCCTGCAGGGGCTGGGGCCAACGTCCTGACTTTC; v_gene: TRBV25-1; j_gene: TRBJ2-6; d_gene: -; abundance: few
CDR3aa: CASSTTSGGANEQFF; CDR3nt: TGTGCCAGCAGCACGACTAGCGGGGGGGCCAATGAGCAGTTCTTC; v_gene: TRBV7-8; j_gene: TRBJ2-1; d_gene: TRBD2; abundance: -
CDR3aa: CASRRGSEQPQHF; CDR3nt: TGTGCCAGCAGGAGGGGGTCTGAACAGCCCCAGCATTTT; v_gene: TRBV2; j_gene: TRBJ1-5; d_gene: -; abundance: -
CDR3aa: CASSSRTAPMDTQYF; CDR3nt: TGTGCCAGTAGTAGTCGGACAGCGCCGATGGATACGCAGTATTTT; v_gene: TRBV19; j_gene: TRBJ2-3; d_gene: -; abundance: -
CDR3aa: CSVVTGFYGYTF; CDR3nt: TGCAGCGTAGTGACAGGGTTCTACGGCTACACCTTC; v_gene: TRBV29-1; j_gene: TRBJ1-2; d_gene: TRBD1; abundance: -
CDR3aa: CSGAGVEQFF; CDR3nt: TGCAGCGGAGCGGGGGTCGAGCAGTTCTTC; v_gene: TRBV29-1; j_gene: TRBJ2-1; d_gene: TRBD2; abundance: -
CDR3aa: CATSRFGGAVNEKLFF; CDR3nt: TGTGCCACCAGCAGGTTTGGAGGGGCCGTTAATGAAAAACTGTTTTTT; v_gene: TRBV15; j_gene: TRBJ1-4; d_gene: -; abundance: -
CDR3aa: CASTVQRGQTYEQYF; CDR3nt: TGTGCCAGCACAGTCCAGAGGGGACAGACCTACGAGCAGTACTTC; v_gene: TRBV11-2; j_gene: TRBJ2-7; d_gene: TRBD1; abundance: -
CDR3aa: CASGLDRRGSYNSPLHF; CDR3nt: TGTGCTAGTGGTTTGGACAGGCGAGGCTCCTATAATTCACCCCTCCACTTT; v_gene: TRBV12-5; j_gene: TRBJ1-6; d_gene: -; abundance: large
CDR3aa: CASRRGWDTEAFF; CDR3nt: TGTGCCAGCAGAAGGGGTTGGGACACTGAAGCTTTCTTT; v_gene: TRBV13; j_gene: TRBJ1-1; d_gene: -; abundance: few